This T cell receptor beta chain stems from a study of cytomegalovirus exposure and HLA in healthy donors. Study-level findings and limits: In terms of immune exposure information, only CMV serostatus was available.

13 Jbeta primers and 60 Vbeta primers were used for the PCR. Sequencing used immunoSEQ multiplex PCR; TCRdb keeps in-frame clones, though not all of them. The profile shows roughly 110,000 clones, about three quarters of them singletons. This CDR3 comprises 15 residues. CDR1 and CDR2 (germline): LNHDA, SQIVND (reference sequence). Between the trimmed V and J ends, which lost 10 bases and 0 bases, there was a span of 18 bases. This clone was seen only once. Its antigen is not identified. The chain links TRBV19 to TRBJ1-1; D is perhaps TRBD1 (5 bases). The TCR originated in a woman in her thirties or forties in good health and CMV-seropositive. Sample: PBMCs. The CDR3: CAIEERRGMNTEAFF. In nucleotides, the CDR3 is TGTGCCATAGAAGAGAGGAGGGGCATGAACACTGAAGCTTTCTTT.